This T cell receptor beta chain was recorded in a study of OX40 agonist ivuxolimab in advanced cancers. In the study overall: In this trial design, patients received ivuxolimab intravenously at 0.01 to 10 mg/kg every 2 weeks. The eligibility criteria allowed prior anti-PD-1, anti-PD-L1 or anti-CTLA-4 therapy, and around 40% had some.

As for this clone: Antigen unknown.

Findings and caveats of the study: Averaged across samples, CD8+ T cells carried more expanded clones than CD4+ did. Normalized T-cell clonal expansion was also low in some nonresponders.

Trimming took 3 bases from V and 2 from J, leaving 7 bases between them. The CDR3 loop spans 13 amino acids. Germline lookup yields CDR1 SEHNR and CDR2 FQNEAQ (reference sequence). Using immunoSEQ multiplex PCR, the repertoire was profiled, and TCRdb retains in-frame clones only, with some absent. The data contain about 20,000 clones, approximately 86% of them singletons. This sequence was found in an adult with an advanced solid tumor such as melanoma, head and neck, liver or kidney cancer. Sequenced material: CD4+ or CD8+ T cells sorted from blood, taken in a trial of the OX40 agonist ivuxolimab. The rearrangement uses TRBV7-9 and TRBJ1-1; possible D gene TRBD1, 5 bases. DNA for the CDR3: TGTGCCAGCAGCTTCGGGGGTAACACTGAAGCTTTCTTT. Encoded protein: CASSFGGNTEAFF.